This TCR beta chain was observed in a study of monozygotic twins with cystic fibrosis. Overall study results and limits: V usage most resembled the co-twin in 13 of 16 pairs. The repertoire was suggested to be naive-dominated, clonality median roughly 0.0093. Age, concordance and disease severity did not associate with shared CDR3 numbers.

Germline V gene data show CDR1 as MNHEY and CDR2 as SMNVEV (reference sequence). The CDR3 is 8 amino acids in total, end residues counted. Method: immunoSEQ multiplex PCR; TCRdb's copy keeps in-frame clones and lacks some. This table holds under 25,000 clones, less than 98% found once. Concerning this clone itself: Its antigen is still unknown. The conserved phenylalanine or tryptophan normally closing the CDR3 is absent here, so this likely arose from a read error. No DNA is shown, since the ends of the CDR3 on it are uncertain; the CDR3 is the one TCRdb lists.

The J gene is TRBJ2-7, the V gene TRBV27; the DNA was not compared with TRBD2, the D call given in the table. This receptor was identified in a girl aged 5-17 years with cystic fibrosis. Sequencing used blood. The CDR3 sequence: CASSPLLD.